This T cell receptor beta chain came from a study of beta chain features in type 1 diabetes. Expressed TCRB transcripts were sequenced because the entire RNA isolate underwent reverse transcription. Some clones are missing from TCRdb's copy, which holds only in-frame ones; the method was immunoSEQ multiplex PCR. The sample lists roughly 140,000 clones, roughly 50% occurring once. A few counts support this clone. The germline CDR1 and CDR2 sequences are SGDLS and YYNGEE. Germline trimming cut 4 bases from V and 4 bases from J; bases unmatched to any gene: 14. The CDR3 spans 17 residues. The sequencing sample was made of Tregs from blood. The chain joins TRBV9 to TRBJ2-3; TRBD2 matches 8 bases. The clonotype comes from a man in his late teens or twenties in good health. The DNA of the CDR3 is TGTGCCAGCAGCCCCCGCGGGGGGCCTTCGACTGCAGATACGCAGTATTTT. Amino acid sequence: CASSPRGGPSTADTQYF.